One T cell receptor (beta chain) is described in this entry. What it binds is unknown. Libraries were UMI-labeled 5' RACE TRB cDNA. After re-calling the 5' RACE reads, TCRdb lists one entry per CDR3 protein, DNA absent. The table for this sample gives tens of thousands of distinct CDR3 sequences. This sample is drawn from a study of CXCR3-negative and CXCR3-positive naive CD8 T cells. Study-level findings and limits: No difference in surface CD5 was seen between naive subsets, and TCR strength was inferred from TRB CDR3 properties. Naive subsets were similarly diverse, while memory CD8+ repertoires were much less diverse.

This CDR3 has 14 residues. Germline CDR1 SGHDN, CDR2 FVKESK. This clonotype originated in a human donor in good health. Some clones in this sample may be carry-over from other donors' samples. The chain couples TRBV14 to TRBJ2-7; lacking DNA, the TRBD2 call made by TCRdb goes unchecked. What was sequenced was memory CD8+ T cells from blood. The CDR3 sequence: CASSQGLALYEQYF.